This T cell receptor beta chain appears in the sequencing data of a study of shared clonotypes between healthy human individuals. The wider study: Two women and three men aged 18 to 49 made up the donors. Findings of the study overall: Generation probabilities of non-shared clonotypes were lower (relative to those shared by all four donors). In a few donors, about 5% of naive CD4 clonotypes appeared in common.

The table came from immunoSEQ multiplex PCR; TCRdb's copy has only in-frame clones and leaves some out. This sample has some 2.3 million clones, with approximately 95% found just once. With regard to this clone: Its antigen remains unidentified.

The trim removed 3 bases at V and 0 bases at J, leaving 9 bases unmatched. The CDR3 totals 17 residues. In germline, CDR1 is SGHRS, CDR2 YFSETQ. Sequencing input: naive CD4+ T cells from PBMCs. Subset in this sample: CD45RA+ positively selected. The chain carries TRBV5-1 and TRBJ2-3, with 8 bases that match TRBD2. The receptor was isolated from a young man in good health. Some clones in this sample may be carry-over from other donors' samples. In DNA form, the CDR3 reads TGCGCCAGCAGCTACCCCCGGGGGGGTTGGAGCACAGATACGCAGTATTTT. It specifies CASSYPRGGWSTDTQYF.